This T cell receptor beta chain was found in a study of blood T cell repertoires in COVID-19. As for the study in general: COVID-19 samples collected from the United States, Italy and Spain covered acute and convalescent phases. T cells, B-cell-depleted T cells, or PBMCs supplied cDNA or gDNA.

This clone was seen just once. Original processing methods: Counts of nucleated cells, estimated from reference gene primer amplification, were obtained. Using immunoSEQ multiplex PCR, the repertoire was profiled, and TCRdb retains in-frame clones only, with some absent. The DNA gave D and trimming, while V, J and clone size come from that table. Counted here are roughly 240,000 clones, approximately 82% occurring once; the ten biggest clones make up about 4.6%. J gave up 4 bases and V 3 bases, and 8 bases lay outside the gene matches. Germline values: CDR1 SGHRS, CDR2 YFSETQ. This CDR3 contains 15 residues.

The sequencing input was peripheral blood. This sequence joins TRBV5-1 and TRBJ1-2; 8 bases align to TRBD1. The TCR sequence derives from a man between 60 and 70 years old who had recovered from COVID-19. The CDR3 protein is CASSSPDRGLYGYTF. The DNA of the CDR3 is TGCGCCAGCAGCTCACCCGACAGGGGTCTCTATGGCTACACCTTC.